Shown below are 5 T cell receptor beta chains from a single sample sequenced in a study of blood T cell repertoires in COVID-19. Sequencing was performed with immunoSEQ multiplex PCR; in TCRdb, only in-frame clones are kept and a portion is missing. Of 70,000 to 100,000 clones detected, 87% appear once; the ten largest clones hold roughly 18%. Sequences were obtained from peripheral blood. These receptor sequences come from a woman aged 55-69 years with COVID-19, enrolled during active disease.

The V and J genes are TRBV20-1 and TRBJ1-1; no firm D call. CDR3 length equals 15 residues. The V gene's germline CDR1 is DFQATT and CDR2 SNEGSKA (reference sequence). Trimming stripped 3 bases from V and 0 bases from J, with 14 bases between. The CDR3 spells CSASDPVAMNTEAFF. In DNA, the CDR3 is TGCAGTGCTAGTGACCCAGTTGCCATGAACACTGAAGCTTTCTTT.

The J gene is TRBJ2-5, the V gene TRBV2; maybe TRBD1 (6 bases). The V end was cut by 6 bases, the J end by 7 bases, with 18 bases between. Germline-derived CDR1 and CDR2 are SNHLY and FYNNEI. This CDR3 has 14 residues. The CDR3 nucleotides read TGTGCCAGCAGAGGGGGAGTAGAGTCAGGGACCCAGTACTTC. It codes for CASRGGVESGTQYF.

This chain connects TRBV6-2 or TRBV6-3 to TRBJ2-7; the D is unclear. The CDR3 runs to 13 residues. With 0 bases removed from V and 3 bases from J, the gap between germline ends came to 6 bases. CDR1 and CDR2 from the germline V gene are MNHEY and SVGEGT. The CDR3 reads CASSYSRIYEQYF. In DNA form, the CDR3 reads TGTGCCAGCAGTTACTCCAGGATCTACGAGCAGTACTTC.

This rearrangement joins TRBV28 to TRBJ1-2; D may be TRBD1 (6 bases). CDR1 MDHEN and CDR2 SYDVKM come from the germline V gene. Trimming left V 10 bases short and J 4 bases short, with 22 bases between. The CDR3 spans 15 residues. The CDR3 coding sequence is TGTGCCACCAACCCCGCCGGGGGGCTTGTCTATGGCTACACCTTC. This encodes CATNPAGGLVYGYTF.

The genes are TRBV4-3 and TRBJ1-4, with D unclear. Trimming cost V 0 bases and J 0 bases, with 8 bases left between them. This CDR3 has 16 residues. The germline V gene has CDR1 LGHNA and CDR2 YSLEER. The CDR3 region has the DNA TGCGCCAGCAGCCAAGATCGCGGCGCAACTAATGAAAAACTGTTTTTT. Translation gives CASSQDRGATNEKLFF.